This is a list of T cell receptor beta chains from one sample in a study of T cell responses to AZD1222 COVID-19 vaccine. The method was immunoSEQ multiplex PCR; TCRdb's version includes in-frame clones alone and lacks a portion of them. This table holds 150,000 to 200,000 clones, almost 95% found once. This sample comprised peripheral blood, obtained on day 0 of AZD1222 vaccination. These receptors were taken from an adult in good health. CDR3s include the opening cysteine and the closing phenylalanine or tryptophan. A D gene is named only where the DNA matches it firmly. Expanded clones get a size class; other rows say once, few or many, or leave the size out.

TRBV7-2	TRBJ2-5	TRBD1	-	TGTGCCAGCAGCCCCCGACAGGGGGTGGGGGAGACCCAGTACTTC	CASSPRQGVGETQYF
TRBV5-6	TRBJ2-7	TRBD2	-	TGTGCCAGCAGCTCGGGGCCAGCGGGGGCGGGTCGGGAGCAGTACTTC	CASSSGPAGAGREQYF
TRBV3-1/TRBV3-2	TRBJ1-2	-	-	TGTGCCAGCAGCCAAGCCCAGGGATTCTATGGCTACACCTTC	CASSQAQGFYGYTF
TRBV14	TRBJ2-1	TRBD2	few	TGTGCCAGCAGCCAAGATCTCGGGGGGACGGTTGATGAGCAGTTCTTC	CASSQDLGGTVDEQFF
TRBV7-9	TRBJ1-4	-	-	TGTGCCAGCAGCTTAGGGTTTTCAGACAGAGTCAATGAAAAACTGTTTTTT	CASSLGFSDRVNEKLFF
TRBV5-4	TRBJ2-1	TRBD2	once	TGTGCCAGCAGCTTGAGGCTAGCGGGGAACAATGAGCAGTTCTTC	CASSLRLAGNNEQFF
TRBV10-2	TRBJ2-7	-	once	TGCGCCAGCAGTGAGGTAGCGGAACTCTCCTACGAGCAGTACTTC	CASSEVAELSYEQYF
TRBV18	TRBJ1-5	-	-	TGTGCCAGCTCACGACAGACCAATCAGCCCCAGCATTTT	CASSRQTNQPQHF
TRBV9	TRBJ2-1	-	-	TGTGCCAGCAGCTCCCATCCCCCTGGAGCCGCCCGCAATGAGCAGTTCTTC	CASSSHPPGAARNEQFF
TRBV5-1	TRBJ2-3	TRBD2	-	TGCGCCAGCGCGTTCGCGGGACTAGCGGGGGACACAGATACGCAGTATTTT	CASAFAGLAGDTDTQYF
TRBV11-2	TRBJ2-7	-	-	TGTGCCAGCAGCCCGGGAGTAGGGGACTACGAGCAGTACTTC	CASSPGVGDYEQYF
TRBV9	TRBJ2-4	-	-	TGTGCCAGCAGCGTTAGGCTAGTCAGCATTCAGTACTTC	CASSVRLVSIQYF
TRBV7-9	TRBJ1-1	-	-	TGTGCCAGCAGCTTATCGGGAACTGAAGCTTTCTTT	CASSLSGTEAFF
TRBV7-2	TRBJ2-2	-	-	TGTGCCAGCAGCGGGGGGCGACAAAACACCGGGGAGCTGTTTTTT	CASSGGRQNTGELFF
TRBV3-1/TRBV3-2	TRBJ2-1	-	-	TGTGCCAGCAGCCAAGAAAGGCTAAGCTCCTACAATGAGCAGTTCTTC	CASSQERLSSYNEQFF